This TCR beta chain was sequenced for a study of cytotoxic CD8 clonotypes in ibrutinib-treated CLL. There are 14 residues in the CDR3. V dropped 6 bases and J dropped 4; count of bases not matched to a gene: 8. CDR1 is MRHNA and CDR2 is SNTAGT in the germline V gene. Target depth was 1 in 200,000 to 1 in 1 million T cells, about 10x per clonotype. Some clones are missing from TCRdb's copy, which holds only in-frame ones; the method was immunoSEQ multiplex PCR. The data contain more than 200,000 clones, 60% to 80% of them singletons. The sample in question was PBMCs, obtained after 12 months of ibrutinib treatment. The V gene is TRBV6-4, the J gene TRBJ1-2, with 7 bases fitting TRBD1. The source of this sequence is a human donor with chronic lymphocytic leukemia. The CDR3 sequence is CASRSRDSIYGYTF. The DNA for the CDR3 is TGTGCCAGCAGATCCCGGGACAGCATCTATGGCTACACCTTC.